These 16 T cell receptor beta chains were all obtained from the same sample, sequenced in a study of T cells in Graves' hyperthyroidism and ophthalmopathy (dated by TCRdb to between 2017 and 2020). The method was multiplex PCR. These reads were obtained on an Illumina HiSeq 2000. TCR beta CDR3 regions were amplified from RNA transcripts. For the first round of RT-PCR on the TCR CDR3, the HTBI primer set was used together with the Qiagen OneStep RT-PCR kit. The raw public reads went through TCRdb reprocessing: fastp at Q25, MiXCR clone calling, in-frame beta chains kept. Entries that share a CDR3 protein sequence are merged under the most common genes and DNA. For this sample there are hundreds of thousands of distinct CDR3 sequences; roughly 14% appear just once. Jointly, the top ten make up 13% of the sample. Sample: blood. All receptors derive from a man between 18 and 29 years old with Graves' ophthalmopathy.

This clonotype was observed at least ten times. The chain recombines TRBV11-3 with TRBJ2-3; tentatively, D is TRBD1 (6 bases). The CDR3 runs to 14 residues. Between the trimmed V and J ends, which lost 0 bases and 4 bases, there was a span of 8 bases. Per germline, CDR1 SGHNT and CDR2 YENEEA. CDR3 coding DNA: TGTGCCAGCAGCTTAGAGGGACAATCAGATACGCAGTATTTT. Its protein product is CASSLEGQSDTQYF.

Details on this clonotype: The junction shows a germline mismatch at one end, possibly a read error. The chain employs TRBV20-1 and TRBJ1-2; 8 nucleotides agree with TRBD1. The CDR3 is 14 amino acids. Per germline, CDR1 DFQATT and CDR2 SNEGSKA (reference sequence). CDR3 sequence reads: CSAGDRGANYGYTF. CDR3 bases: TGCAGTGCTGGAGACAGGGGAGCTAACTATGGCTACACCTTC.

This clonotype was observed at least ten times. The CDR3 DNA follows: TGTGCCAGCTCACCACAGACCTACGAGCAGTACTTC. Translating it yields CASSPQTYEQYF. The chain has TRBV18 and TRBJ2-7; D is unclear. This CDR3 is 12 amino acids long. The germline CDR1 and CDR2 sequences are KGHSH and LQKENI. The germline V and J ends were trimmed by 1 base and 2 bases, with 3 bases remaining between them.

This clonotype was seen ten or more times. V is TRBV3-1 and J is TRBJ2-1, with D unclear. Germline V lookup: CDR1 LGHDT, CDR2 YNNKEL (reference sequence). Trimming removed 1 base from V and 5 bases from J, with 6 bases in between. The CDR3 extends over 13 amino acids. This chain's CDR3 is CASSQGWDNEQFF. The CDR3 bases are TGTGCCAGCAGCCAAGGATGGGACAATGAGCAGTTCTTC.

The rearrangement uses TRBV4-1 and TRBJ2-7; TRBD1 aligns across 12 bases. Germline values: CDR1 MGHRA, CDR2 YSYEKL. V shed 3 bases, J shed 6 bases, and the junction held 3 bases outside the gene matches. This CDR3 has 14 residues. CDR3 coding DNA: TGCGCCAGCAGCCAGGGGACAGGGGGCCCCGAGCAGTACTTC. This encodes CASSQGTGGPEQYF.

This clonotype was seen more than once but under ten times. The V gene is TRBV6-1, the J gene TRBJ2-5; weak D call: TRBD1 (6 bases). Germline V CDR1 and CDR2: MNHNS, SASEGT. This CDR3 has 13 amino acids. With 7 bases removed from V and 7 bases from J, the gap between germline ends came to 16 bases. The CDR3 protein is CASKAFEGGTQYF. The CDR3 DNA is TGTGCCAGCAAGGCGTTCGAAGGGGGGACCCAGTACTTC.

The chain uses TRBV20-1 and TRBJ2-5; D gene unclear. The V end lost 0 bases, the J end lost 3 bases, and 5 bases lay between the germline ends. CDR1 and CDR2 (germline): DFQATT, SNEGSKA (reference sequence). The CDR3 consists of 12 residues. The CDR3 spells CSARDPEETQYF. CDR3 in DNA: TGCAGTGCTAGAGATCCGGAAGAGACCCAGTACTTC.

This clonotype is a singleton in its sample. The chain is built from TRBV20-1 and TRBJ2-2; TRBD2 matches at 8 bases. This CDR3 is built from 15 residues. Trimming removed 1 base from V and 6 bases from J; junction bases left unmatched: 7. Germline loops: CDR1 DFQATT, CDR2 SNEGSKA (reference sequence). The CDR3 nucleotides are TGCAGTGCTAGAGGGTCGGGGGGGGTGGCCGGGGAGCTGTTTTTT. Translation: CSARGSGGVAGELFF.

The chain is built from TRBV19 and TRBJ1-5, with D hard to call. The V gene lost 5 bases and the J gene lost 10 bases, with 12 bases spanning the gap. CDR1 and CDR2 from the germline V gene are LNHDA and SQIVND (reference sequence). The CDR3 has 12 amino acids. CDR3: CASSSTALPQHF. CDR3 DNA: TGTGCCAGTAGTTCCACCGCTCTACCCCAGCATTTT.

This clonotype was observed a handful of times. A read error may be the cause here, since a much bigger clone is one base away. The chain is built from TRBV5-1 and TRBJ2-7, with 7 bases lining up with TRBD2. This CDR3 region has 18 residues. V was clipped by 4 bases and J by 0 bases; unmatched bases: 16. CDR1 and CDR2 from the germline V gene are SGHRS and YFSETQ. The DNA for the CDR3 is TGCGCCAGCAGCCGGATTACGGGGGGAGCACTTAGCTCCTACGAGCAGTACTTC. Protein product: CASSRITGGALSSYEQYF.

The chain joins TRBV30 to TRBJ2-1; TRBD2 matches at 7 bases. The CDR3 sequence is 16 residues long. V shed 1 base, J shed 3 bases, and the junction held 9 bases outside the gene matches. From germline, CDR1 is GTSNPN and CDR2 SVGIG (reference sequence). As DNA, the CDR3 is TGTGCCTGGAGTGCAAGGTGGACTAGGGGCTACAATGAGCAGTTCTTC. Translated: CAWSARWTRGYNEQFF.

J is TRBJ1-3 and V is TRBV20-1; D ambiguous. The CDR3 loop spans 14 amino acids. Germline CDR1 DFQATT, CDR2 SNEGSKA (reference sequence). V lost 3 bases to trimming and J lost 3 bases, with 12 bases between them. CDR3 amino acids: CSASTDFSGNTIYF. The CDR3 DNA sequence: TGCAGTGCTAGCACAGATTTTAGTGGAAACACCATATATTTT.

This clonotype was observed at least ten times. The CDR3 DNA reads TGTGCCAGCAGCATCGAGGGCGGGAGCGGATACGAGCAGTACTTC. It specifies CASSIEGGSGYEQYF. This sequence joins TRBV7-6 and TRBJ2-7, with TRBD2 matching 7 bases. The junction had 11 bases not matched to a gene; V was cut back by 5 bases and J by 4 bases. This CDR3 contains 15 residues. Germline V gene sequence: CDR1 SGHVS, CDR2 FNYEAQ.

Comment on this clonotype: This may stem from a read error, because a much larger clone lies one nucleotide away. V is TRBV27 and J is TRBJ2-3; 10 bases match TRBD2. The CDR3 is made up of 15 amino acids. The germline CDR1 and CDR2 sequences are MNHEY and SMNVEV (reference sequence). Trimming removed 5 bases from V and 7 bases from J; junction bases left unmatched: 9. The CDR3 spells CASSLTSGDLHTQYF. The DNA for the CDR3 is TGTGCCAGCAGTCTCACTAGCGGGGACTTGCATACGCAGTATTTT.

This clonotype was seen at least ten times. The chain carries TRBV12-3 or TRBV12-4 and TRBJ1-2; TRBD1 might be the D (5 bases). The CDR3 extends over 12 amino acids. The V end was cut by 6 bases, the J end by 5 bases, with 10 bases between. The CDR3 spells CASRRDGYGYTF. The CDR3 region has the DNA TGTGCCAGCAGGCGGGACGGGTATGGCTACACCTTC.

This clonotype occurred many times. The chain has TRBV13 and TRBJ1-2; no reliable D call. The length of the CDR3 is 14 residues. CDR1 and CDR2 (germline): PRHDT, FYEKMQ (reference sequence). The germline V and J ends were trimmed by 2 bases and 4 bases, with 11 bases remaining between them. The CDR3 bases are TGTGCCAGCAGCTTACTCGGCGGCACCTATGGCTACACCTTC. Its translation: CASSLLGGTYGYTF.